This passage covers 10 T cell receptor beta chains from one sample sequenced in a study of cytomegalovirus exposure and HLA in healthy donors. Primers for the PCR totalled 60 Vbeta and 13 Jbeta. TCRdb's table, derived via immunoSEQ multiplex PCR, lists solely in-frame clones and lacks some. This listing includes some 72,000 clones. What was sequenced was PBMCs. The receptors were sampled from a boy younger than 18 in good health and CMV-seronegative.

The V call is TRBV18, the J call TRBJ1-4, with 7 bases fitting TRBD1. The germline CDR1 and CDR2 sequences are KGHSH and LQKENI. The CDR3 runs 16 residues. J was trimmed by 0 bases and V by 3 bases; bases with no gene match: 4. The CDR3 DNA reads as TGTGCCAGCTCACCGTCCGGGACAGCAACTAATGAAAAACTGTTTTTT. Translation: CASSPSGTATNEKLFF.

V gene TRBV4-3 combines with J gene TRBJ2-1; 9 bases fit TRBD2. V gave up 0 bases and J gave up 4 bases; unmatched junction bases: 7. Germline CDR1 LGHNA, CDR2 YSLEER. The CDR3 length is 17 residues. As DNA, the CDR3 is TGCGCCAGCAGCCAAGATCTTTGGCTAGCGGGATACAATGAGCAGTTCTTC. Translation: CASSQDLWLAGYNEQFF.

The chain recombines TRBV29-1 with TRBJ1-2; 9 bases fit TRBD1. V shed 4 bases, J shed 3 bases, and the junction held 12 bases outside the gene matches. This CDR3 has 16 amino acids. Germline V gives CDR1 SQVTM, CDR2 ANQGSEA. CDR3 sequence reads: CSVGTGAILGDYGYTF. The CDR3 nucleotides read TGCAGCGTTGGGACAGGGGCCATCCTCGGGGACTATGGCTACACCTTC.

The rearrangement joins TRBV4-1 to TRBJ1-5, with a possible D match to TRBD1 (6 bases). The CDR3 has 22 residues. The ends were cut back, 0 bases at V and 7 bases at J, with 34 bases in the middle. Germline V gene data show CDR1 as MGHRA and CDR2 as YSYEKL. CDR3: CASSQEAGASSWGPLRDQPQHF. The CDR3 coding sequence is TGCGCCAGCAGCCAAGAAGCAGGGGCGAGTTCGTGGGGACCGCTACGTGACCAGCCCCAGCATTTT.

The chain is built from TRBV4-2 and TRBJ2-5; the match to TRBD1 covers 8 bases. CDR3 length equals 15 residues. Germline V gene lookup returns CDR1 LGHNA and CDR2 YNFKEQ. V lost 4 bases to trimming and J lost 5 bases; unmatched junction nucleotides: 9. This CDR3 is CASSPGTGGFETQYF. The DNA for the CDR3 is TGTGCCAGCAGCCCAGGGACAGGCGGTTTCGAGACCCAGTACTTC.

The V and J genes are TRBV5-8 and TRBJ1-5, with 8 nucleotides matching TRBD1. The CDR3 spans 15 residues. V shed 7 bases, J shed 7 bases, and the junction held 13 bases outside the gene matches. Per the germline V gene, CDR1 is SGHTS and CDR2 is YDEGEE. The CDR3 DNA follows: TGTGCCAGCGGCAGAGGACAGGGTTGGCAACAGCCCCAGCATTTT. Translating gives CASGRGQGWQQPQHF.

The chain has TRBV2 and TRBJ1-2; 8 nucleotides line up with TRBD1. After removal of 5 bases from V and 4 bases from J, the junction contained 9 bases not matched to a gene. Germline CDR1 is SNHLY and CDR2 is FYNNEI. The CDR3 consists of 15 residues. The CDR3 bases are TGTGCCAGCAGTTACCTACGTGGACAGGGCTATGGCTACACCTTC. Translated, it gives CASSYLRGQGYGYTF.

The chain employs TRBV7-3 and TRBJ1-3; D gene ambiguous. V gave up 1 base and J gave up 1 base, with 8 bases separating them. The CDR3 covers 15 residues. Germline V gene data show CDR1 as SGHTA and CDR2 as FQGTGA. The CDR3 region has the DNA TGTGCCAGCAGCTTAATAGCCGGTTCTGGAAACACCATATATTTT. This translates into CASSLIAGSGNTIYF.

The V and J genes are TRBV20-1 and TRBJ1-2; D may be TRBD1 (5 bases). Germline values: CDR1 DFQATT, CDR2 SNEGSKA (reference sequence). The CDR3 sequence is 11 residues long. The germline V and J ends were trimmed by 8 bases and 4 bases, with 11 bases remaining between them. The CDR3 protein is CSSSGGYGYTF. In nucleotides, the CDR3 is TGCAGTTCGTCGGGGGGCTATGGCTACACCTTC.

CDR3: CRATESETQYF. The CDR3 DNA reads TGCAGGGCCACAGAATCGGAGACCCAGTACTTC. The V gene is TRBV20-1, the J gene TRBJ2-5; no clear D. The germline V gene encodes CDR1 DFQATT and CDR2 SNEGSKA (reference sequence). This CDR3 region has 11 residues.